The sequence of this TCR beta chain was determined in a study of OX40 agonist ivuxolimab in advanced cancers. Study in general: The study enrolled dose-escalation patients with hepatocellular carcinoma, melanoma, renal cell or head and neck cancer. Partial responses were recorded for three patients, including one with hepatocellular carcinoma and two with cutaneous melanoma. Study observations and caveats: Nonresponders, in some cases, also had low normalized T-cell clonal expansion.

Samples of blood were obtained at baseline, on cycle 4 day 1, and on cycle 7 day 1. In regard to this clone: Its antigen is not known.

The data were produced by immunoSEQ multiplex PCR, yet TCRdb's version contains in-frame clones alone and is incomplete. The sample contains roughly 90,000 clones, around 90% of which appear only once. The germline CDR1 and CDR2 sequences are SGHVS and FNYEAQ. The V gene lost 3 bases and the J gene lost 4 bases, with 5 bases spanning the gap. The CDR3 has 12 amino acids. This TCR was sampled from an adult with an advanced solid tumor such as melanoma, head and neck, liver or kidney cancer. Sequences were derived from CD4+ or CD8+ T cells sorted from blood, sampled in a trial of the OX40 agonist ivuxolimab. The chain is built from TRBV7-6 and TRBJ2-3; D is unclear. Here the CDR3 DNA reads TGTGCCAGCAGCTTTGGGGCAGATACGCAGTATTTT. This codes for CASSFGADTQYF.